Below, one T cell receptor beta chain is given with its context. These data come from a study of blood T cell repertoires in COVID-19. Study information: COVID-19 samples collected from the United States, Italy and Spain covered acute and convalescent phases.

In the original processing: It was from reference gene primer amplification that nucleated cell counts were estimated. The protocol was immunoSEQ multiplex PCR, while the TCRdb copy is restricted to in-frame clones and leaves out a portion. V and J calls and clone size come straight from that table; D and trimming were deduced from the DNA. Here the sample spans fewer than 90,000 clones, approximately 80% being singletons. The sample comprised peripheral blood. The receptor's source is a man aged 45 to 65 with acute or convalescent COVID-19.

In DNA form, the CDR3 reads TGTGCCAGCAGCTTAGGCTTGTCAGGGGGGACAGATACGCAGTATTTT. Its translation: CASSLGLSGGTDTQYF. The V call is TRBV7-3, the J call TRBJ2-3; tentatively, D is TRBD1 (7 bases). This CDR3 comprises 16 residues. Germline CDR1 and CDR2: SGHTA and FQGTGA. V shed 2 bases and J shed 3 bases, with 15 bases lying between them.